One sample yielded the 3 T cell receptor beta chains listed below, sequenced in a study of CD4 T cells in relation to SARS-CoV-2 and coronaviruses. No antigen is known for these receptors. The repertoire was sequenced with immunoSEQ multiplex PCR; TCRdb's copy has only in-frame clones and lacks some. The table includes some 37,000 clones, over 65% detected once. The sample comprised memory CD4+ T cells from PBMCs, cultured in vitro. These receptors originate from an adult with COVID-19.

The rearrangement uses TRBV10-1 and TRBJ2-1; tentative D call: TRBD1 (5 bases). The V end was cut by 0 bases, the J end by 8 bases, with 17 bases between. This CDR3 is 16 amino acids long. Germline assignment: CDR1 WNHNN and CDR2 SYGVQD (reference sequence). The CDR3, as DNA: TGCGCCAGCAGTGAGTCAGGGAAGGGGATAGGGTATGAGCAGTTCTTC. This codes for CASSESGKGIGYEQFF.

V is TRBV5-6 and J is TRBJ2-3; D possibly corresponds to TRBD2 (5 bases). Per the germline V gene, CDR1 is SGHDT and CDR2 is YYEEEE. Trimming took 0 bases from V and 0 from J, leaving 8 bases between them. The CDR3 runs to 15 residues. CDR3 residues: CASSLVPGSTDTQYF. The CDR3 region has the DNA TGTGCCAGCAGCTTGGTGCCGGGAAGCACAGATACGCAGTATTTT. Using reference TRBV5-6 and TRBJ2-3 for the parts outside the CDR3, the full variable domain is DAGVTQSPTHLIKTRGQQVTLRCSPKSGHDTVSWYQQALGQGPQFIFQYYEEEERQRGNFPDRFSGHQFPNYSSELNVNALLLGDSALYLCASSLVPGSTDTQYFGPGTRLTVL.

The rearrangement links TRBV29-1 to TRBJ2-3; D remains unclear. The CDR3 spans 13 residues. V was trimmed by 6 bases and J by 2 bases, leaving 12 bases between them. Germline loops: CDR1 SQVTM, CDR2 ANQGSEA. The CDR3 protein is CSVSYQATDTQYF. The CDR3 DNA sequence: TGCAGCGTGTCGTACCAGGCCACAGATACGCAGTATTTT.